These T cell receptor beta chains were read from a single sample in a study of blood T cell repertoires in COVID-19. This table comes from immunoSEQ multiplex PCR, and its TCRdb copy is limited to in-frame clones, with some not included. The sample includes about 230,000 clones, about nine tenths of them seen just once. Material: peripheral blood. Source of these receptors: a man aged 50-59 years with COVID-19, enrolled during active disease. Both conserved end residues are part of each CDR3. D genes are given only for firm matches. Clone size appears in some rows only: once, few, many, or a class for an expanded clone.

V,D,length,size,J,DNA,CDR3
TRBV19,NA,14,NA,TRBJ2-3,TGTGCCAGTAGTGAAGACAGTAGCACAGATACGCAGTATTTT,CASSEDSSTDTQYF
TRBV19,TRBD1,13,NA,TRBJ1-3,TGTGCCAGTAGTCCCTCGGCAGGGGGCACCATATATTTT,CASSPSAGGTIYF
TRBV6-5,NA,14,NA,TRBJ1-4,TGTGCCAGCAAAGACAGCTACGCCGAGGAAAAACTGTTTTTT,CASKDSYAEEKLFF
TRBV6-2/TRBV6-3,NA,12,once,TRBJ2-5,TGTGCCAGCAGTCTAAACCAAGAGACCCAGTACTTC,CASSLNQETQYF
TRBV5-1,NA,14,NA,TRBJ2-1,TGCGCCAGCAGCTTGGGACACTCCTACAATGAGCAGTTCTTC,CASSLGHSYNEQFF
TRBV18,TRBD1,15,NA,TRBJ1-2,TGTGCCAGCTCAGGGGACAGTCAAAAAAACTATGGCTACACCTTC,CASSGDSQKNYGYTF
TRBV6-5,TRBD2,14,NA,TRBJ2-5,TGTGCCAGCAGTCTTGGACTAGCCGGAGAGACCCAGTACTTC,CASSLGLAGETQYF
TRBV6-2/TRBV6-3,TRBD2,16,NA,TRBJ2-1,TGTGCCAGCAGTCGACTAAGCGGGGGGGCCCAAAATGAGCAGTTCTTC,CASSRLSGGAQNEQFF
TRBV6-5,TRBD1,14,NA,TRBJ1-6,TGTGCCAGCAGAACCGGGACAGGGTTTCCACCCCTCCACTTT,CASRTGTGFPPLHF
TRBV6-2/TRBV6-3,NA,16,NA,TRBJ2-2,TGTGCCAGCAGTTACTATGGGGCAGGGGCCACCGGGGAGCTGTTTTTT,CASSYYGAGATGELFF